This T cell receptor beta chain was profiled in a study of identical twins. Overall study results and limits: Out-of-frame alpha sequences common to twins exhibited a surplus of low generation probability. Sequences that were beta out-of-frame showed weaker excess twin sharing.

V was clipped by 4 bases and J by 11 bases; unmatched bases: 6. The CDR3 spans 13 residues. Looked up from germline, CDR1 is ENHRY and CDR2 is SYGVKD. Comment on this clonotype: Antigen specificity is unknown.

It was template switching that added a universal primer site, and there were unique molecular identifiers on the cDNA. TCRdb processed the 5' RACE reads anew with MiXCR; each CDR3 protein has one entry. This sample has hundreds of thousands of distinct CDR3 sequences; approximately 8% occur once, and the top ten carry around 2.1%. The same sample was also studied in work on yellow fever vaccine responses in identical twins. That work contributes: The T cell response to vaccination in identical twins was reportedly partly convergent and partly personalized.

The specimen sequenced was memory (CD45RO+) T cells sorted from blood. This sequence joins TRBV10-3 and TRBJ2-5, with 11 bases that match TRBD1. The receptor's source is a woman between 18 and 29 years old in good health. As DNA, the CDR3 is TGTGCCATCAGTGCCCGGGACAGGGGGACTCAGTACTTC. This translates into CAISARDRGTQYF.